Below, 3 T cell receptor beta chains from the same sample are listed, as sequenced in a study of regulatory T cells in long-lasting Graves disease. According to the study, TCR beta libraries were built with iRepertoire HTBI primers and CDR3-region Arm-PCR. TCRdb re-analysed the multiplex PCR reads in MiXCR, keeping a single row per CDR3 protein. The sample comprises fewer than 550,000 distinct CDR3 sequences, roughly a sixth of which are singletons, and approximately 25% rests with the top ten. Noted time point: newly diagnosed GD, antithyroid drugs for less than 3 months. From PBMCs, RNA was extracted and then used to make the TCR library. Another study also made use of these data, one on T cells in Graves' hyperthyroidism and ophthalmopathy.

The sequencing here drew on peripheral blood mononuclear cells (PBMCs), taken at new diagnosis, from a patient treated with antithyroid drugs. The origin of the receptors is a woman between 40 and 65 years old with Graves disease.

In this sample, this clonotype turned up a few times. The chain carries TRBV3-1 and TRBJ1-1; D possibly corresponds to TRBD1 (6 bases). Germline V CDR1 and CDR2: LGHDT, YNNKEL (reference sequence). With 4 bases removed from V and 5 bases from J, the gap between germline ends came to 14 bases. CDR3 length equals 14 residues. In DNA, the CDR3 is TGTGCCAGCAGCCCCAGGGAGGGGGGAACTGAAGCTTTCTTT. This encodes CASSPREGGTEAFF.

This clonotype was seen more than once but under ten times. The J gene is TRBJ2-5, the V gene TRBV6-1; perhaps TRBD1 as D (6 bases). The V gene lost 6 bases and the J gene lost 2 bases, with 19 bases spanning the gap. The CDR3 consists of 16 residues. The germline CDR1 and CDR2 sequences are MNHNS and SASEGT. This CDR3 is CASSQGLRTAQETQYF. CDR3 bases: TGTGCCAGCAGCCAAGGCCTCAGGACAGCTCAAGAGACCCAGTACTTC.

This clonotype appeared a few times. This CDR3 is CASSSRQNSNQPQHF. The CDR3 nucleotides are TGTGCCAGCAGTTCTCGACAGAATAGCAATCAGCCCCAGCATTTT. The rearrangement joins TRBV6-5 to TRBJ1-5, with TRBD1 as a possible D gene (5 bases). V dropped 4 bases and J dropped 0 bases, with 10 bases sitting between them. The CDR3 is 15 amino acids. From germline, CDR1 is MNHEY and CDR2 SVGAGI.